These T cell receptor beta chains were read from a single sample in a study of T cell responses to AZD1222 COVID-19 vaccine. Sequencing used immunoSEQ multiplex PCR; TCRdb keeps in-frame clones, though not all of them. The sample has 95,000 to 150,000 clones, more than 75% seen once. The sequencing here drew on peripheral blood, taken on day 0 of AZD1222 vaccination. All receptors derive from an adult in good health. CDR3s include the opening cysteine and the closing phenylalanine or tryptophan. The D gene is left open where the match is weak. Size values are once, few and many counts, or a class for expanded clones, and some rows have none.

j_gene: TRBJ1-4; abundance: NA; v_gene: TRBV4-1; d_gene: TRBD1; CDR3aa: CASSHLLLTGSNEKLFF; CDR3nt: TGCGCCAGCAGCCACCTCCTCCTGACAGGGTCGAATGAAAAACTGTTTTTT
j_gene: TRBJ1-1; abundance: few; v_gene: TRBV7-3; d_gene: TRBD1; CDR3aa: CASRRTGGSTEAFF; CDR3nt: TGTGCCAGCAGGCGGACAGGGGGTTCGACTGAAGCTTTCTTT
j_gene: TRBJ2-4; abundance: NA; v_gene: TRBV6-6; d_gene: NA; CDR3aa: CASSYDLGPLNIQYF; CDR3nt: TGTGCCAGCAGTTACGATCTAGGTCCTCTAAACATTCAGTACTTC
j_gene: TRBJ2-5; abundance: NA; v_gene: TRBV29-1; d_gene: NA; CDR3aa: CSVEWQQETQYF; CDR3nt: TGCAGCGTTGAGTGGCAGCAAGAGACCCAGTACTTC
j_gene: TRBJ2-1; abundance: NA; v_gene: TRBV29-1; d_gene: NA; CDR3aa: CSVTAPNNEQFF; CDR3nt: TGCAGCGTCACCGCCCCTAACAATGAGCAGTTCTTC
j_gene: TRBJ1-1; abundance: once; v_gene: TRBV18; d_gene: NA; CDR3aa: CASSPKGGTEAFF; CDR3nt: TGTGCCAGCTCACCGAAGGGAGGCACTGAAGCTTTCTTT
j_gene: TRBJ2-7; abundance: NA; v_gene: TRBV19; d_gene: NA; CDR3aa: CASKGIGPSYEQYF; CDR3nt: TGTGCCAGTAAGGGGATAGGGCCCTCCTACGAGCAGTACTTC
j_gene: TRBJ2-5; abundance: NA; v_gene: TRBV11-3; d_gene: TRBD1; CDR3aa: CASSLGTGGAETQYF; CDR3nt: TGTGCCAGCAGCCTCGGGACAGGGGGCGCGGAGACCCAGTACTTC
j_gene: TRBJ1-6; abundance: NA; v_gene: TRBV9; d_gene: TRBD1; CDR3aa: CASSVEGQGLNNSPLHF; CDR3nt: TGTGCCAGCAGCGTAGAGGGACAGGGTCTCAATAATTCACCCCTCCACTTT
j_gene: TRBJ2-3; abundance: NA; v_gene: TRBV18; d_gene: TRBD2; CDR3aa: CASSPKGLAGADQYF; CDR3nt: TGTGCCAGCTCACCAAAAGGACTAGCGGGGGCCGACCAGTATTTT
j_gene: TRBJ2-5; abundance: NA; v_gene: TRBV7-6; d_gene: TRBD2; CDR3aa: CASSLMAGGLQETQYF; CDR3nt: TGTGCCAGCAGCTTAATGGCGGGGGGTCTCCAAGAGACCCAGTACTTC
j_gene: TRBJ2-7; abundance: once; v_gene: TRBV2; d_gene: TRBD1; CDR3aa: CASSETGTYEQYF; CDR3nt: TGTGCCAGCAGTGAGACAGGGACCTACGAGCAGTACTTC
j_gene: TRBJ1-4; abundance: NA; v_gene: TRBV5-1; d_gene: TRBD1; CDR3aa: CASRRDRGGEKLFF; CDR3nt: TGCGCCAGCAGGAGGGACAGGGGTGGTGAAAAACTGTTTTTT
j_gene: TRBJ1-6; abundance: NA; v_gene: TRBV18; d_gene: NA; CDR3aa: CASSPRDIGVGSPLHF; CDR3nt: TGTGCCAGCTCACCACGGGACATCGGGGTCGGGTCACCCCTCCACTTT
j_gene: TRBJ2-7; abundance: NA; v_gene: TRBV7-9; d_gene: NA; CDR3aa: CASSLDAGIKSYEQYF; CDR3nt: TGTGCCAGCAGCTTAGATGCGGGTATAAAGTCCTACGAGCAGTACTTC
j_gene: TRBJ2-2; abundance: NA; v_gene: TRBV5-1; d_gene: NA; CDR3aa: CASSLTTGNTGELFF; CDR3nt: TGCGCCAGCAGTTTAACGACGGGGAACACCGGGGAGCTGTTTTTT
j_gene: TRBJ2-1; abundance: NA; v_gene: TRBV2; d_gene: TRBD1; CDR3aa: CASRSGQGYNEQFF; CDR3nt: TGTGCCAGCAGGTCGGGACAGGGCTACAATGAGCAGTTCTTC